The rows below give T cell receptor beta chains drawn from one sample of a study of glioma-infiltrating T cells. One entry per CDR3 protein results from TCRdb running MiXCR on the multiplex PCR reads. The table shows more than 110,000 distinct CDR3 sequences, with roughly two fifths occurring only once. The sequenced sample was glioma tissue, nonneoplastic brain tissue, or PBMCs (not recorded which). These receptors came from a human donor with low-grade glioma or glioblastoma, undergoing nonglioma brain surgery, or in good health (not recorded which). CDR3s leave out the opening cysteine and the closing phenylalanine or tryptophan.

J gene: TRBJ2-7; V gene: TRBV6-6; CDR3 protein: ASSYSRLAYEQY
J gene: TRBJ1-5; V gene: TRBV12-3/TRBV12-4; CDR3 protein: ASSLREINQPQH
J gene: TRBJ1-6; V gene: TRBV4-1; CDR3 protein: ASSQEVTVATSSYNSPLH
J gene: TRBJ2-7; V gene: TRBV7-2; CDR3 protein: ARSEGQGVFTDEQY
J gene: TRBJ2-3; V gene: TRBV6-1; CDR3 protein: ASIRVWPSSTDTQY
J gene: TRBJ2-1; V gene: TRBV7-9; CDR3 protein: ASSLVGSSYNEQF
J gene: TRBJ2-3; V gene: TRBV20-1; CDR3 protein: SAPGGPVDTQY
J gene: TRBJ1-3; V gene: TRBV6-2/TRBV6-3; CDR3 protein: ASSYSGRTSGNTIY
J gene: TRBJ2-1; V gene: TRBV7-2; CDR3 protein: ASIRTSGGAVEQF
J gene: TRBJ1-2; V gene: TRBV4-1; CDR3 protein: ASSQVPGGWGYT
J gene: TRBJ2-3; V gene: TRBV4-3; CDR3 protein: ASSQEAAGSTDTQY
J gene: TRBJ2-5; V gene: TRBV7-2; CDR3 protein: ASSTMTGSSETQY
J gene: TRBJ2-1; V gene: TRBV4-1; CDR3 protein: ASSQGRRVQYNEQF
J gene: TRBJ1-5; V gene: TRBV19; CDR3 protein: ASSIDRGRNQPQH
J gene: TRBJ2-1; V gene: TRBV3-1; CDR3 protein: ASSQGTSGMRNEQF
J gene: TRBJ1-3; V gene: TRBV7-9; CDR3 protein: ASSTAGQEGKTIY
J gene: TRBJ2-4; V gene: TRBV7-6; CDR3 protein: ASSLADEGQNIQY
J gene: TRBJ2-2; V gene: TRBV10-3; CDR3 protein: AISTFSHSNTGELF
J gene: TRBJ2-1; V gene: TRBV7-2; CDR3 protein: ASSLQDGNEQF
J gene: TRBJ1-1; V gene: TRBV6-1; CDR3 protein: ASSWEQGFTEAF
J gene: TRBJ1-1; V gene: TRBV7-9; CDR3 protein: ASSLGSGNTEAF
J gene: TRBJ2-1; V gene: TRBV24-1; CDR3 protein: ATSDRQDWEQF
J gene: TRBJ1-2; V gene: TRBV6-2/TRBV6-3; CDR3 protein: ASSSTGGGVGYT
J gene: TRBJ1-2; V gene: TRBV10-1; CDR3 protein: ASSPQGYNYGYT
J gene: TRBJ2-1; V gene: TRBV24-1; CDR3 protein: ATSDPGLGNEQF
J gene: TRBJ2-1; V gene: TRBV4-1; CDR3 protein: ASSQDLAGVLNEQF
J gene: TRBJ2-3; V gene: TRBV20-1; CDR3 protein: SASGSDTQY
J gene: TRBJ2-7; V gene: TRBV18; CDR3 protein: ASSPDRSEQY